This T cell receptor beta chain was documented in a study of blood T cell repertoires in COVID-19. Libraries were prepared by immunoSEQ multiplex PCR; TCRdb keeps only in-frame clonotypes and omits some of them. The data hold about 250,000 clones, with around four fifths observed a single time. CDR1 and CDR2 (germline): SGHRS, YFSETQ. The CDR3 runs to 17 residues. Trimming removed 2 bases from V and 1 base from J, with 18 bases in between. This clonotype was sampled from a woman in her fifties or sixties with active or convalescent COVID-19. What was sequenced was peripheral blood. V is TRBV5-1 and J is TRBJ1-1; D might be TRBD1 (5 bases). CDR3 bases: TGCGCCAGCAGCTTCCGTCAGGGCGGTATAGGGAACACTGAAGCTTTCTTT. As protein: CASSFRQGGIGNTEAFF.